This entry is about one T cell receptor beta chain. The antigen is undetermined. The data are from a study of shared clonotypes between healthy human individuals. Points from the study as a whole: A reduction in generation probabilities was seen for non-shared clonotypes relative to those shared by all four donors. Naive subsets, compared against memory subsets, generally had larger estimated richness values.

CD45RO-negative CD8 cells positively selected for CCR7 made up the naive population, which excluded terminally differentiated effector memory CD45RA+ cells. The germline V gene encodes CDR1 SGHRS and CDR2 YFSETQ. Unmatched junction bases numbered 5, after V lost 4 bases and J lost 14 bases. The CDR3 covers 11 residues. Clones were sequenced by immunoSEQ multiplex PCR, and TCRdb holds only the in-frame ones, with some missing. The sample carries 800,000 or so clones, roughly 96% recorded once. The receptor comes from a young man in good health. The rearrangement uses TRBV5-1 and TRBJ1-4; 7 nucleotides align to TRBD1. What was sequenced was naive CD8+ T cells sorted from blood. CDR3 loop: CASSMGQSLFF. The CDR3 DNA sequence: TGCGCCAGCAGCATGGGACAGAGTCTGTTTTTT. The full variable domain, completed using reference TRBV5-1 and TRBJ1-4, is KAGVTQTPRYLIKTRGQQVTLSCSPISGHRSVSWYQQTPGQGLQFLFEYFSETQRNKGNFPGRFSGRQFSNSRSEMNVSTLELGDSALYLCASSMGQSLFFGSGTQLSVL.